The text below deals with one TCR beta chain. What it binds is unknown. Germline CDR1 reads ENHRY; CDR2 reads SYGVKD. With 9 bases removed from V and 4 bases from J, the gap between germline ends came to 11 bases. The CDR3 runs to 12 residues. Treatment: oral pan-JAK inhibitor, 5-10 mg twice daily. Both peripheral blood and punch biopsies of lesional scalp skin were obtained from patients who had alopecia areata. The data were taken from a study of CD8+ T cells in alopecia areata. Study-level points and caveats: Greater clonality was observed in lesional scalp samples, especially alopecia totalis/universalis, versus normal scalp.

Once RNA had been extracted, it was reverse transcribed into cDNA to act as the sequencing template. Assay: immunoSEQ multiplex PCR; the TCRdb copy retains only in-frame clones and omits some. Of about 13,000 clones listed, about 70% are singletons. The chain employs TRBV10-3 and TRBJ2-3, with D unclear. The input for sequencing was skin, taken at week 4, from a patient treated with tofacitinib. The TCR comes from a human donor with alopecia areata. The CDR3 here is CAINDPPDTQYF. The CDR3 DNA sequence: TGTGCCATAAACGACCCTCCAGATACGCAGTATTTT.